This TCR beta chain appears in the sequencing data of a study of cytomegalovirus exposure and HLA in healthy donors. Findings and limits, study-wide: Rarity characterized most TCR sequences, yet some public TCRs appeared in many donors. First-cohort TCR clusters were later found to tend to co-occur in the 90 to 150 validation repertoires.

The V gene's germline CDR1 is SGDLS and CDR2 YYNGEE. Losses at the gene ends were 0 bases for V and 5 bases for J; bases not matched to a gene: 8. The CDR3 consists of 16 residues. Assay used: immunoSEQ multiplex PCR; TCRdb lists only in-frame clones, some missing. The table has some 45,000 clones, 92% seen once; the top ten hold 5.6%. In the case of this clone: Its antigen remains unknown.

The sample was PBMCs. The sequence came from a man aged 18 to 30 in good health and CMV-seronegative. V gene TRBV9 combines with J gene TRBJ1-1; 9 bases agree with TRBD1. CDR3 amino acids: CASSVAGGTGWTEAFF. CDR3 in DNA: TGTGCCAGCAGCGTAGCTGGGGGGACAGGGTGGACTGAAGCTTTCTTT.